The rows below give T cell receptor beta chains drawn from one sample of a study of human T cells and chemical hapten exposure. TCRdb analysed the RACE reads with MiXCR anew, one entry per CDR3 protein. The sample carries some 90,000 distinct CDR3 sequences, about 8.8% recorded once. Input material: whole blood. These receptor sequences come from a female donor in good health. Some clones in this sample may be carry-over from other donors' samples. Both conserved end residues are trimmed from each CDR3.

TRBV7-2 ASSPGLGFNTGELF
TRBV29-1 SVIGGEYEQF
TRBV28 ASFSFRGTKAEAF
TRBV9 ASSVDEVLNEQF
TRBV29-1 SVPMGGTGASGYT
TRBV29-1 SVEVLGTDTQY
TRBV5-1 ASSLQGLPNSPLH
TRBV5-5 ASSLGGRPRGADTQY
TRBV5-1 ASGLTGTGGPSNEKLF
TRBV4-1 ASSQVQGADYGYT
TRBV28 ASIPTPQVGGYT
TRBV7-9 ASSSYRGRRGGTEAF
TRBV7-9 ASSLGISTDTQY
TRBV27 ASSLSAARNSPLH
TRBV28 ASSSYGSYEQY
TRBV12-3/TRBV12-4 ASTESGANVLT
TRBV6-6 ASSYPHKDTQY
TRBV10-3 AISESTAGRGEQY
TRBV23-1 ASSRWYGRHTDTQY
TRBV2 ASSRNTGELF
TRBV28 ASSRPGVAYEQY
TRBV14 ASSPRFGTVSGELF
TRBV20-1 SASSTGRDEKLF
TRBV19 ASSPKAAGASYEQY
TRBV3-1 ASSQDGRVSAEAF
TRBV6-4 ASSLTEIETQY
TRBV28 ASSLGRDNEQF
TRBV5-6 ASSLRWQALGQY
TRBV5-5 ASSPQDRGSLAGDEQY
TRBV15 ATSRDGGRTNEQF
TRBV6-1 ASSEEREETQY
TRBV7-6 ASSLATEPDLENEQF